These T cell receptor beta chains were read from a single sample in a study of tumor and adjacent non-tumor tissue in lung cancer. One entry per CDR3 protein results from TCRdb running MiXCR on the multiplex PCR reads. The repertoire includes 71,000 or so distinct CDR3 sequences, over 80% of them detected once, and 13% sits in the top ten. Material for sequencing was lung tumor tissue. The receptor set was obtained from a woman aged 50 to 60 with non-small cell lung cancer. The CDR3 runs from the conserved cysteine through the conserved F or W. D genes are given only for firm matches. The listing skips clone size in some rows; elsewhere it reads once, few, many or a size class.

NA,NA,TRBV6-5,TRBJ2-1,CPSRGLGAYNEQFF,TGTCCCAGCAGAGGCTTGGGGGCATACAATGAGCAGTTCTTC
NA,NA,TRBV20-1,TRBJ1-1,CNARVLSGWTEAFF,TGCAATGCTAGAGTCCTGTCAGGGTGGACTGAAGCTTTCTTT
NA,TRBD2,TRBV20-1,TRBJ2-5,CNAPKAGGGQETQYF,TGCAATGCCCCTAAAGCGGGAGGAGGACAAGAGACCCAGTATTTC
NA,NA,TRBV20-1,TRBJ2-1,CSAVTPYSYNEQFF,TGCAGTGCCGTAACGCCTTACTCCTACAATGAACAGTTCTTC
NA,NA,TRBV11-2,TRBJ2-1,CASRALGSFFNERFF,TGTGCCAGCAGAGCACTGGGGTCTTTCTTCAATGAGCGGTTCTTC
NA,NA,TRBV5-6,TRBJ1-5,CASTLPVNGNQPQHF,TGTGCCAGCACCTTGCCAGTGAATGGCAATCAGCCCCAGCATTTT
few,TRBD2,TRBV20-1,TRBJ2-1,CGARAPRSGKIHEQFF,TGCGGTGCTAGAGCACCCAGGAGCGGGAAAATCCATGAGCAGTTCTTC
NA,NA,TRBV29-1,TRBJ1-3,CSVERRALSGNTIYF,TGCAGCGTTGAACGGCGGGCGTTATCTGGAAACACTATATATTTT
NA,NA,TRBV10-3,TRBJ1-2,CAISDRIGREHFGYTF,TGTGCCATCAGTGACCGGATAGGGCGAGAACATTTTGGCTACACCTTC
NA,TRBD1,TRBV29-1,TRBJ1-2,CSVEDFGTVYF,TGCAGCGTTGAAGATTTCGGGACAGTATACTTC
once,TRBD1,TRBV5-6,TRBJ1-6,CASSFADRGLRSPLHF,TGTGCCAGCAGTTTTGCCGACAGGGGATTAAGATCACCCCTCCACTTT
NA,NA,TRBV11-3,TRBJ2-1,CAGSLVWNNEQFF,TGTGCTGGCAGCTTAGTCTGGAACAATGAGCAGTTCTTC
once,TRBD2,TRBV4-3,TRBJ2-7,CANSPRLAGAVGEQYF,TGCGCCAACAGCCCCAGACTAGCGGGAGCGGTTGGGGAGCAGTATTTC
NA,TRBD1,TRBV5-5,TRBJ1-1,CASSGRDRESEAFF,TGTGCCAGCAGCGGGAGGGACAGGGAATCTGAAGCCTTCTTT
NA,NA,TRBV5-1,TRBJ2-5,CTSSYEGRWETQYF,TGCACCAGCAGCTATGAAGGGCGGTGGGAGACCCAGTACTTC
NA,NA,TRBV20-1,TRBJ2-7,CSTRDPTEDWSERYF,TGCAGTACTAGAGACCCGACAGAGGACTGGTCCGAGCGGTACTTC
NA,TRBD1,TRBV6-1,TRBJ1-4,CASAEGQDFEKLFF,TGTGCCAGCGCAGAGGGACAGGATTTTGAAAAACTGTTTTTT
NA,NA,TRBV4-1,TRBJ2-7,CASSQDETGQTYERYF,TGCGCCAGCAGCCAAGACGAGACAGGACAGACCTACGAGCGGTACTTC
NA,NA,TRBV12-3/TRBV12-4,TRBJ1-1,CASSLSGSLNTEALF,TGTGCCAGCAGTTTAAGCGGCAGCCTAAACACTGAAGCTTTGTTT
NA,NA,TRBV20-1,TRBJ2-7,CSVRSIERAPYERYF,TGCAGTGTTAGATCAATCGAGCGAGCCCCCTACGAGCGGTACTTC
NA,NA,TRBV4-2,TRBJ1-1,CASSQVGIGSGNTEVFF,NA
NA,NA,TRBV11-2,TRBJ2-5,CANSLGKTQYF,TGTGCCAACAGCTTGGGAAAGACCCAGTACTTC
NA,NA,TRBV18,TRBJ2-2,CASLPEARRMFF,TGTGCCAGCTTACCCGAGGCCCGCAGGATGTTTTTT
NA,NA,TRBV20-1,TRBJ2-1,CSAEQGPDDEQFF,TGCAGTGCTGAACAGGGACCCGACGATGAGCAGTTCTTC
NA,NA,TRBV12-3/TRBV12-4,TRBJ1-3,CANSLDTSGVNTIYF,TGTGCCAACAGTTTAGACACATCGGGGGTGAACACCATATATTTT
NA,TRBD1,TRBV10-2,TRBJ1-4,CASSKGQGSEKVLF,TGCGCCAGCAGTAAAGGACAGGGGTCTGAAAAAGTGCTTTTC
NA,NA,TRBV6-6,TRBJ2-1,CASSYFAGMAATSYNEQFF,TGTGCCAGCAGTTACTTTGCTGGGATGGCGGCTACCTCCTACAATGAGCAGTTCTTC
once,NA,TRBV11-2,TRBJ2-1,CASSLEHSSYNVQFF,TGTGCCAGCAGCTTAGAACATAGCTCCTACAATGTGCAGTTTTTC
NA,NA,TRBV20-1,TRBJ1-1,CSARAPITTEAFF,TGCAGTGCTAGAGCCCCAATAACCACTGAGGCTTTCTTT
NA,NA,TRBV11-2,TRBJ2-3,CASSHTGTQYF,TGTGCAAGCAGCCATACAGGTACGCAGTATTTT
NA,NA,TRBV29-1,TRBJ2-2,CSVGGGMETGELFF,TGCAGCGTTGGTGGAGGGATGGAGACCGGGGAGCTTTTTTTT
NA,NA,TRBV6-6,TRBJ2-7,CASTADNGQYF,TGTGCCAGCACCGCCGACAACGGGCAGTACTTC
NA,NA,TRBV28,TRBJ2-7,CASSLKRSDPYF,TGTGCCAGCAGTTTAAAGAGGTCCGACCCGTACTTC
NA,TRBD2,TRBV20-1,TRBJ2-1,CSTRDTSGIPFF,TGCAGTACTAGAGACACTAGCGGGATCCCGTTCTTC
NA,TRBD1,TRBV12-3/TRBV12-4,TRBJ2-5,CASSTGAIQETQYF,TGTGCCAGCAGTACAGGGGCCATTCAAGAGACCCAGTACTTC
NA,NA,TRBV6-1,TRBJ2-7,CASSSKGDGLALYEQYF,TGTGCCAGCAGCTCAAAAGGGGATGGACTTGCCCTCTACGAGCAGTACTTC
NA,NA,TRBV11-2,TRBJ2-1,CACSLSTAEQFF,TGTGCCTGTAGTTTAAGTACCGCTGAGCAGTTCTTC
NA,NA,TRBV20-1,TRBJ1-4,CSASTRGTLEKLFF,TGCAGTGCATCGACAAGGGGAACTTTGGAAAAACTGTTTTTT
NA,NA,TRBV12-3/TRBV12-4,TRBJ2-3,CASSLGTLSRDTQYF,TGTGCCAGCAGTTTAGGGACATTAAGCAGAGATACGCAGTATTTT
NA,NA,TRBV20-1,TRBJ2-7,CSARIPHRGACGITPHYERYF,TGCAGTGCTAGAATTCCTCACCGGGGGGCTTGCGGGATAACTCCGCACTACGAGCGGTACTTC
once,TRBD1,TRBV6-1,TRBJ2-6,CACKTGLGANVLTF,TGTGCCTGCAAGACAGGGCTTGGGGCCAACGTCCTGACTTTC
medium-sized,NA,TRBV4-1,TRBJ1-1,CASSQPTLMNTEAFF,TGCGCCAGCAGCCAACCGACTCTAATGAACACTGAAGCTTTCTTT
NA,TRBD1,TRBV6-1,TRBJ1-5,CGGTWTGNQPPHF,TGTGGCGGCACCTGGACAGGGAATCAGCCCCCGCATTTT
NA,NA,TRBV20-1,TRBJ2-1,CSARDLLIQGYNEQFF,TGCAGTGCTAGAGATCTTTTGATACAGGGCTACAATGAGCAGTTCTTC
NA,TRBD2,TRBV4-2,TRBJ2-2,CASRQKSGVNTGELFF,TGTGCCAGCAGGCAAAAAAGCGGGGTAAACACCGGGGAGCTATTTTTT
NA,NA,TRBV28,TRBJ2-5,CASVRRVPGKTQYF,TGCGCCAGCGTCAGACGGGTTCCCGGGAAAACCCAGTACTTC
NA,NA,TRBV4-1,TRBJ1-1,CASSQDRYRTNTIAFF,TGCGCCAGTAGCCAAGATCGTTACAGGACGAACACTATAGCTTTCTTT
few,NA,TRBV11-2,TRBJ2-5,CTSSSGQTREAQYF,TGTACTAGCAGCTCCGGACAGACCCGGGAGGCCCAGTACTTC
NA,NA,TRBV6-5,TRBJ2-2,CASTAGSLIGELFF,TGTGCCAGCACCGCGGGGTCACTAATCGGGGAGCTGTTTTTT
NA,NA,TRBV5-1,TRBJ2-2,CASSFGSSDLNTGELFF,TGCGCCAGCAGCTTCGGCTCTAGCGACCTGAACACCGGGGAGCTGTTTTTT
NA,NA,TRBV6-1,TRBJ2-3,CASSDALDAQYF,TGTGCCAGCAGTGATGCGTTAGATGCGCAGTATTTT
few,NA,TRBV7-3,TRBJ2-3,CASSPNKVDTQCF,TGTGCCAGCAGCCCAAACAAAGTGGATACGCAGTGTTTT